This T cell receptor beta chain was captured in a study of OX40 agonist ivuxolimab in advanced cancers. Trimming took 3 bases from V and 7 from J, leaving 13 bases between them. There are 15 residues in the CDR3. CDR1 MNHEY and CDR2 SVGAGI come from the germline V gene. Produced via immunoSEQ multiplex PCR; TCRdb's table is partial and in-frame only. This table holds tens of thousands of clones, roughly 87% found once. The chain links TRBV6-5 to TRBJ1-6, with unresolved D. The TCR comes from an adult with an advanced solid tumor such as melanoma, head and neck, liver or kidney cancer. Sequencing used CD4+ or CD8+ T cells sorted from blood, obtained in a trial of the OX40 agonist ivuxolimab. CDR3: CASSYMRRLNSPLHF. In nucleotides, the CDR3 is TGTGCCAGCAGTTATATGCGCCGGTTGAATTCACCCCTCCACTTT.